Below, 13 T cell receptor beta chains from the same sample are listed, as sequenced in a study of monozygotic twins with inflammatory bowel disease. TCRdb re-called the 5' RACE reads and gives one entry per CDR3 protein, without DNA. The listing contains hundreds of thousands of distinct CDR3 sequences. The sample taken for sequencing was blood. The receptors derive from a human donor with ulcerative colitis or Crohn's disease, or a healthy co-twin of an affected twin (not recorded which).

This chain uses TRBV2 with TRBJ1-2; TCRdb picks TRBD1, but there is no DNA to check that call. CDR3 size: 12 residues. Germline V CDR1 and CDR2: SNHLY, FYNNEI. The CDR3 is CASTRTGGRYTF.

The V gene is TRBV7-2, the J gene TRBJ2-1; TCRdb's D gene call, TRBD1, goes unchecked for lack of DNA. The germline V gene encodes CDR1 SGHTA and CDR2 FQGNSA. The CDR3 has 12 amino acids. CDR3 amino acids: CASSLGGTEQFF.

The chain recombines TRBV3-1 with TRBJ2-7; lacking DNA, the TRBD1 call made by TCRdb goes unchecked. Germline CDR1 LGHDT, CDR2 YNNKEL (reference sequence). The CDR3 runs to 16 residues. The CDR3 spells CASSTPDGVRTYEQYF.

This sequence joins TRBV7-2 and TRBJ2-7; the D call from TCRdb, TRBD1, cannot be confirmed without DNA. The CDR3 loop spans 15 amino acids. CDR1 and CDR2 from the germline V gene are SGHTA and FQGNSA. The CDR3 region is CASSLNGGAGYEQYF.

V gene TRBV11-2 combines with J gene TRBJ2-1; TCRdb's D call of TRBD1 is untestable without DNA. The germline V gene has CDR1 SGHAT and CDR2 FQNNGV. The CDR3 covers 12 residues. CDR3 in amino acids: CASGTQGSEQFF.

The CDR3 here is CASSQDPARQGARTDTQYF. V usage is TRBV3-1 and J usage is TRBJ2-3; no DNA is available, so the TRBD1 call from TCRdb remains unchecked. The CDR3 has 19 amino acids. Germline CDR1 is LGHDT and CDR2 is YNNKEL (reference sequence).

CDR3 loop: CASSPGRSTYEQYF. The chain links TRBV27 to TRBJ2-7; TCRdb gives TRBD1 as the D gene, but with no DNA this cannot be confirmed. The CDR3 contains 14 residues. Germline V lookup: CDR1 MNHEY, CDR2 SMNVEV (reference sequence).

The rearrangement links TRBV29-1 to TRBJ2-2; no DNA is available, so the TRBD1 call from TCRdb remains unchecked. The CDR3 covers 13 residues. Germline CDR1 and CDR2: SQVTM and ANQGSEA. The CDR3 region is CSVAGRSTGELFF.

This chain links TRBV11-1 with TRBJ2-1; TCRdb names TRBD2, which stays unverified in the absence of DNA. Germline V gives CDR1 SGHAT, CDR2 FQDESV (reference sequence). The CDR3 has 15 residues. CDR3 in amino acids: CASLPSGGQYNEQFF.

CDR3 region: CASSSGQRNYGYTF. V usage is TRBV5-6 and J usage is TRBJ1-2. The germline gives CDR1 SGHDT, CDR2 YYEEEE. This CDR3 region has 14 residues.

The V and J genes are TRBV6-1 and TRBJ2-5; TCRdb lists TRBD1, though no DNA is available to test this call. This CDR3 has 13 amino acids. Germline V CDR1 and CDR2: MNHNS, SASEGT. CDR3 protein: CASSRQGLETQYF.

The V and J genes are TRBV5-1 and TRBJ2-5; TCRdb lists TRBD1, though no DNA is available to test this call. CDR1 is SGHRS, CDR2 YFSETQ, per germline. The CDR3 extends over 16 amino acids. CDR3 in amino acids: CASSLEGGTPWETQYF.

The chain combines TRBV6-2 or TRBV6-3 with TRBJ2-7. This CDR3 has 14 residues. Per the germline V gene, CDR1 is MNHEY and CDR2 is SVGEGT. The CDR3 protein is CASSYVGEPYEQYF.